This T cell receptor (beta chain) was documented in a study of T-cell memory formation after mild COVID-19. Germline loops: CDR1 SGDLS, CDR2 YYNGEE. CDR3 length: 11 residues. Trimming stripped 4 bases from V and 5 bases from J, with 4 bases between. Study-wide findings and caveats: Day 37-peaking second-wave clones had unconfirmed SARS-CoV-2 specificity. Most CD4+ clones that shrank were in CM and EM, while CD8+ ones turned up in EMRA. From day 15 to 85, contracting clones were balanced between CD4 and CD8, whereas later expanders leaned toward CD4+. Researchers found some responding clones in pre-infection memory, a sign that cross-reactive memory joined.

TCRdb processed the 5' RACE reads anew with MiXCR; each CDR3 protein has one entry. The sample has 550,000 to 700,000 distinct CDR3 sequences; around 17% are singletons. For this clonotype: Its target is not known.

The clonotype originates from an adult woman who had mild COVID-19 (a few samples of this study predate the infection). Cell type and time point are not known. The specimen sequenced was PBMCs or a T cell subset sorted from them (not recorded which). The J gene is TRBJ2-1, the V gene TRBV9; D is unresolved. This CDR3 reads CASSHDNEQFF. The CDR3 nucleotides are TGTGCCAGCAGCCACGACAATGAGCAGTTCTTC.